A single sample gave rise to the 7 T cell receptor beta chains below, sequenced in a study of identical twins. TCRdb redid the calling of the 5' RACE reads with MiXCR, one entry per CDR3 protein. The data hold some 900,000 distinct CDR3 sequences, with 9% to 15% observed a single time. Separately, the same data were catalogued under a study of yellow fever vaccine responses in identical twins.

The specimen sequenced was PBMCs. The receptor set was obtained from a woman aged 18-29 years in good health.

This clonotype occurred a few times. The chain's CDR3 is CASSVESGGAGEKLFF. The CDR3 DNA reads TGTGCCAGCAGCGTAGAGTCAGGGGGCGCAGGTGAAAAACTGTTTTTT. The chain employs TRBV9 and TRBJ1-4; 8 bases map to TRBD1. Germline V gives CDR1 SGDLS, CDR2 YYNGEE. This CDR3 comprises 16 residues. V shed 0 bases and J 7 bases; nucleotides not matched to a gene: 8. The variable domain in full, with the rest retrieved from reference TRBV9 and TRBJ1-4, is DSGVTQTPKHLITATGQRVTLRCSPRSGDLSVYWYQQSLDQGLQFLIQYYNGEERAKGNILERFSAQQFPDLHSELNLSSLELGDSALYFCASSVESGGAGEKLFFGSGTQLSVL.

This clonotype was observed a handful of times. The chain uses TRBV3-1 and TRBJ1-1, with a possible D match to TRBD1 (5 bases). Germline CDR1 is LGHDT and CDR2 is YNNKEL (reference sequence). Trimming stripped 2 bases from V and 1 base from J, with 11 bases between. This CDR3 contains 15 residues. As DNA, the CDR3 is TGTGCCAGCAGCCAATACGGCGGGGGGAACACTGAAGCTTTCTTT. This translates into CASSQYGGGNTEAFF.

This clonotype was counted a few times. The genes are TRBV6-1 and TRBJ1-1, with D unresolved. Deletions cut 2 bases from V and 1 base from J, with 8 bases between. Germline CDR1 reads MNHNS; CDR2 reads SASEGT. The CDR3 runs to 14 residues. Written as DNA, the CDR3 is TGTGCCAGCAGTGAACTTCCGGGGAACACTGAAGCTTTCTTT. Its translation: CASSELPGNTEAFF.

This clonotype has just a few counts. CDR3 nucleotide sequence: TGCAGTGCTACTCGACAGGGACCTAACTATGGCTACACCTTC. Amino acid sequence: CSATRQGPNYGYTF. J is TRBJ1-2 and V is TRBV20-1; 7 bases align to TRBD1. V trimming: 4 bases; J trimming: 0 bases; junction bases outside the gene matches: 5. In germline, CDR1 is DFQATT, CDR2 SNEGSKA (reference sequence). The CDR3 consists of 14 residues.

Remarks on this clonotype: A single base separates this from a much larger clone, so it may be a read error. The rearrangement links TRBV7-9 to TRBJ2-5, with 12 bases fitting TRBD2. This CDR3 is 16 amino acids long. Germline trimming cut 2 bases from V and 4 bases from J; bases unmatched to any gene: 5. The V gene's germline CDR1 is SEHNR and CDR2 FQNEAQ (reference sequence). The CDR3 region has the DNA TGTGCCAGCAGCTTATTAACGACTAGCGGGGGAGAGACCCAGTACTTC. Its translation: CASSLLTTSGGETQYF.

The chain links TRBV20-1 to TRBJ2-7, with D unresolved. The germline V and J ends were trimmed by 6 bases and 7 bases, with 16 bases remaining between them. Germline loops: CDR1 DFQATT, CDR2 SNEGSKA (reference sequence). The CDR3 consists of 12 residues. CDR3 bases: TGCAGTGCCCGCCCAGATTTGGGTGAGCAGTACGTC. Protein product: CSARPDLGEQYV.

The J gene is TRBJ2-5, the V gene TRBV5-1, with D maybe TRBD1 (6 bases). Germline loops: CDR1 SGHRS, CDR2 YFSETQ. The CDR3 covers 16 residues. V gave up 4 bases and J gave up 2 bases, with 18 bases separating them. CDR3 sequence reads: CASSRTGRGWQETQYF. The CDR3 coding sequence is TGCGCCAGCAGCCGAACAGGGCGAGGGTGGCAAGAGACCCAGTACTTC. The variable domain in full, completed from reference TRBV5-1 and TRBJ2-5, reads KAGVTQTPRYLIKTRGQQVTLSCSPISGHRSVSWYQQTPGQGLQFLFEYFSETQRNKGNFPGRFSGRQFSNSRSEMNVSTLELGDSALYLCASSRTGRGWQETQYFGPGTRLLVL.